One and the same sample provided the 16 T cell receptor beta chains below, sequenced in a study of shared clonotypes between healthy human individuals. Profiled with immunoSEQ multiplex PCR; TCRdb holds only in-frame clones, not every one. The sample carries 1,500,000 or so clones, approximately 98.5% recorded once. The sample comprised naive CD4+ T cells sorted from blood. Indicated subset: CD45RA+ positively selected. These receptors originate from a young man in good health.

CDR3 sequence: CASTKVGADTQYF. The CDR3 region has the DNA TGTGCCAGTACAAAAGTGGGCGCAGATACGCAGTATTTT. This rearrangement joins TRBV21-1 to TRBJ2-3; the table's D call, TRBD1, was not checked against the DNA. TRBV21-1 is marked as a pseudogene. There are 13 residues in the CDR3.

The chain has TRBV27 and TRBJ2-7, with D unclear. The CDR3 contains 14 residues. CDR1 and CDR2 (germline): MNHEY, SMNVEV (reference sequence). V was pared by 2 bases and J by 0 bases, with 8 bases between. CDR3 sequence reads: CASSLSDSSYEQYF. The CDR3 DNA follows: TGTGCCAGCAGTTTAAGCGACTCCTCCTACGAGCAGTACTTC.

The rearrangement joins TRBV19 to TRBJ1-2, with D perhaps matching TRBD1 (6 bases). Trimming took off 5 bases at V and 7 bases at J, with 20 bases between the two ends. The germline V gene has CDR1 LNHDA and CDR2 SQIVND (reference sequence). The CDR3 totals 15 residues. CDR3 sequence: CASSPTGIPAGGYTF. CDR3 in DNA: TGTGCCAGTAGTCCCACAGGGATCCCTGCGGGTGGCTACACCTTC.

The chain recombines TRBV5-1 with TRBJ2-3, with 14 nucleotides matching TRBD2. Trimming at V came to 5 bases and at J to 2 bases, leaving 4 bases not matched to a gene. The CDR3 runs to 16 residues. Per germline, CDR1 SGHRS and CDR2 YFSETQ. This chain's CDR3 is CASSQGLAGVTDTQYF. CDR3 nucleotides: TGCGCCAGCAGTCAGGGACTAGCGGGAGTCACAGATACGCAGTATTTT.

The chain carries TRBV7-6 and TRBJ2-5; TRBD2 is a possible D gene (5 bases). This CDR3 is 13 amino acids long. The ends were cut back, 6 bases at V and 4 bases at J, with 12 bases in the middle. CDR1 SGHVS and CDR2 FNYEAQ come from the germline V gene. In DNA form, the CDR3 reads TGTGCCAGCAGACTCGGACGGGGAGAGACCCAGTACTTC. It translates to CASRLGRGETQYF.

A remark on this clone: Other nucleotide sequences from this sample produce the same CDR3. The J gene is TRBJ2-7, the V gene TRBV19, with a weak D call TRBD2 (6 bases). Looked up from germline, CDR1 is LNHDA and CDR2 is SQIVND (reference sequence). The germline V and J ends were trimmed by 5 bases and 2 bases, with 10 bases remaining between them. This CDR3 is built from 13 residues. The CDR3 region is CASSAGTPYEQYF. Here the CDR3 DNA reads TGTGCCAGTAGTGCGGGAACCCCCTACGAGCAGTACTTC.

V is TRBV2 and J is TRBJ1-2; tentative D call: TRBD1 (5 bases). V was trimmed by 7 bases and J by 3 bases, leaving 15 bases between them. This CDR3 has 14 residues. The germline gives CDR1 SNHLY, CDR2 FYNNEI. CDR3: CASTRVGDDYGYTF. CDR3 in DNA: TGTGCCAGCACCCGAGTAGGGGATGACTATGGCTACACCTTC.

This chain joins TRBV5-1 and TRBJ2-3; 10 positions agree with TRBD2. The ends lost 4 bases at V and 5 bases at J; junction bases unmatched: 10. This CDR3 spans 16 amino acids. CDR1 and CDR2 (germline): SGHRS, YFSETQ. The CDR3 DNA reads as TGCGCCAGCAGCCCGGGAGCGGGAGGGCCGCAAGATACGCAGTATTTT. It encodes CASSPGAGGPQDTQYF. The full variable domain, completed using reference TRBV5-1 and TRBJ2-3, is KAGVTQTPRYLIKTRGQQVTLSCSPISGHRSVSWYQQTPGQGLQFLFEYFSETQRNKGNFPGRFSGRQFSNSRSEMNVSTLELGDSALYLCASSPGAGGPQDTQYFGPGTRLTVL.

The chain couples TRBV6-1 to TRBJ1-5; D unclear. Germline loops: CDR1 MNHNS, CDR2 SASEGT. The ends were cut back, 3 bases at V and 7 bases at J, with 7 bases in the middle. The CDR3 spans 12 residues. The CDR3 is CASSESRQPQHF. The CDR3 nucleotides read TGTGCCAGCAGTGAGAGTAGGCAGCCCCAGCATTTT.

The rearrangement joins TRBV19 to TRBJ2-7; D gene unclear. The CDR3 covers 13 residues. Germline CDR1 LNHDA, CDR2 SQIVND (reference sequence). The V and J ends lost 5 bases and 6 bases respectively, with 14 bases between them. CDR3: CASSLGPSREQYF. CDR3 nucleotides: TGTGCCAGTAGTTTAGGTCCGTCTCGCGAGCAGTACTTC.

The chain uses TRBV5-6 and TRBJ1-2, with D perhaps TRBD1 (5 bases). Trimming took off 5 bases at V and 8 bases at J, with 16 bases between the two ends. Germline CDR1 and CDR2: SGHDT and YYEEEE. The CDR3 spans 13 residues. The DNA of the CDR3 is TGTGCCAGCAGGATCGTAGGGGAGTCGGGCTACACCTTC. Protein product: CASRIVGESGYTF.

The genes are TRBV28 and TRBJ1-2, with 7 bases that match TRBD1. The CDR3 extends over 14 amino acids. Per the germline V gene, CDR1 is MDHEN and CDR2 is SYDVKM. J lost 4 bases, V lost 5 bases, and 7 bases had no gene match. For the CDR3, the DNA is TGTGCCAGCAGTACCACAGGGGATGGCTATGGCTACACCTTC. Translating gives CASSTTGDGYGYTF.

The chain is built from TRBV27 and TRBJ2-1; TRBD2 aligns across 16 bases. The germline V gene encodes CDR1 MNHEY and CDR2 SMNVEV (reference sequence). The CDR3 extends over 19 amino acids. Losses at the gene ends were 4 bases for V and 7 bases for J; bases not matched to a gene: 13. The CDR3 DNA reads TGTGCCAGCAGTTCGGCCGGGACTAGCGGGAGGGCCTCTTTGAATGAGCAGTTCTTC. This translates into CASSSAGTSGRASLNEQFF.

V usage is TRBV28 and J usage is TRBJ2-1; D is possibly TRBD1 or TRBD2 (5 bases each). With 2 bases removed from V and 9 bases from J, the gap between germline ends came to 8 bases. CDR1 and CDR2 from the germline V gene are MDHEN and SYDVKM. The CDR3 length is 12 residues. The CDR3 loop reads CASSLPGTEQFF. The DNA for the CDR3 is TGTGCCAGCAGTTTACCCGGGACTGAGCAGTTCTTC. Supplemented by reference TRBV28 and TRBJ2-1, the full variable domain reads DVKVTQSSRYLVKRTGEKVFLECVQDMDHENMFWYRQDPGLGLRLIYFSYDVKMKEKGDIPEGYSVSREKKERFSLILESASTNQTSMYLCASSLPGTEQFFGPGTRLTVL.

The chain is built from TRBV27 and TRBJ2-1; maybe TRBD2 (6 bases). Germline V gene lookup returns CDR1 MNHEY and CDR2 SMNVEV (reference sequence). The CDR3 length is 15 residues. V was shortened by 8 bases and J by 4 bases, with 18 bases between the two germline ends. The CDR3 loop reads CASAGGKTGYNEQFF. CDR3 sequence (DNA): TGTGCCAGCGCTGGGGGGAAGACCGGTTACAATGAGCAGTTCTTC.

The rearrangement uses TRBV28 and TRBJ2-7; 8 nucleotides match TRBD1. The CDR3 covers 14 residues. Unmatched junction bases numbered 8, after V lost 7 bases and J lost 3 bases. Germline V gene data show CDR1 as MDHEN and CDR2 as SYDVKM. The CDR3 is CASTRGQAVYEQYF. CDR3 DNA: TGTGCCAGCACGAGGGGACAGGCGGTCTACGAGCAGTACTTC.